These 31 T cell receptor beta chains were sequenced from one sample in a study of T cell changes during pregnancy in multiple sclerosis. Profiled with immunoSEQ multiplex PCR; TCRdb holds only in-frame clones, not every one. The sample lists around 72,000 clones, 90% to 95% occurring once. The sample in question was peripheral blood, obtained in the third trimester of pregnancy. The source is a female donor in good health, enrolled as a control in a pregnancy study.

J is TRBJ1-2 and V is TRBV25-1; the match to TRBD1 covers 9 bases. The CDR3 contains 15 residues. V gave up 4 bases and J gave up 2 bases; unmatched junction bases: 5. CDR1 and CDR2 from the germline V gene are MGHDK and SYGVNS. The CDR3 nucleotides read TGTGCCAGCAGTGCTACTGGGACAGGGAACTATGGCTACACCTTC. This translates into CASSATGTGNYGYTF.

The chain couples TRBV9 to TRBJ2-1, with 12 bases identical to TRBD2. This CDR3 region has 16 residues. The germline V gene has CDR1 SGDLS and CDR2 YYNGEE. The V and J ends lost 4 bases and 7 bases, in that order; junction bases with no gene match: 9. The DNA of the CDR3 is TGTGCCAGCAGCCCACACAGGACTAGCGGGAATAATGAGCAGTTCTTC. This gives the protein CASSPHRTSGNNEQFF.

J is TRBJ1-5 and V is TRBV5-1; TRBD1 agrees at 11 bases. CDR1 and CDR2 (germline): SGHRS, YFSETQ. This CDR3 contains 14 residues. V gave up 3 bases and J gave up 6 bases; unmatched junction bases: 2. CDR3 sequence: CASSSGQGAQPQHF. The DNA of the CDR3 is TGCGCCAGCAGCTCCGGACAGGGGGCTCAGCCCCAGCATTTT.

The chain uses TRBV5-1 and TRBJ1-1; no clear D. Trimming stripped 8 bases from V and 7 bases from J, with 24 bases between. This CDR3 has 15 amino acids. Germline V gene sequence: CDR1 SGHRS, CDR2 YFSETQ. As DNA, the CDR3 is TGCGCCAGTTGCCGGGAGCCCTCCTTGCTAGGTGAAGCTTTCTTT. Its translation: CASCREPSLLGEAFF.

The rearrangement uses TRBV25-1 and TRBJ1-6; D is possibly TRBD1 (6 bases). This CDR3 comprises 13 residues. Trimming removed 4 bases from V and 13 bases from J, with 14 bases in between. Germline loops: CDR1 MGHDK, CDR2 SYGVNS. As DNA, the CDR3 is TGTGCCAGCAGTGCATCAGGGGTCGCGCCCCTCCACTTT. This codes for CASSASGVAPLHF.

V gene TRBV7-2 combines with J gene TRBJ2-3, with TRBD2 matching over 8 bases. The germline V gene has CDR1 SGHTA and CDR2 FQGNSA. The length of the CDR3 is 15 residues. Trimming removed 1 base from V and 1 base from J; junction bases left unmatched: 1. The CDR3 here is CASSLVRGGTDTQYF. The CDR3 DNA sequence: TGTGCCAGCAGCTTAGTGCGGGGGGGCACAGATACGCAGTATTTT.

The CDR3: CASSLGAGAGTEAFF. The CDR3, as DNA: TGTGCCAGCAGCTTGGGGGCGGGGGCGGGAACTGAAGCTTTCTTT. The V and J genes are TRBV5-6 and TRBJ1-1, with D possibly TRBD1 on 6 matching bases. Trimming took 0 bases from V and 5 from J, leaving 14 bases between them. The V gene's germline CDR1 is SGHDT and CDR2 YYEEEE. This CDR3 is 15 amino acids long.

The genes are TRBV15 and TRBJ2-1; the match to TRBD2 covers 8 bases. V trimming: 7 bases; J trimming: 2 bases; junction bases outside the gene matches: 13. Germline lookup yields CDR1 LNHNV and CDR2 YYDKDF (reference sequence). This CDR3 has 17 amino acids. The CDR3 reads CATTPTRGGRPYNEQFF. As DNA, the CDR3 is TGTGCCACCACCCCGACAAGGGGCGGGAGGCCCTACAATGAGCAGTTCTTC. Combining the CDR3 with reference TRBV15 and TRBJ2-1 gives the whole variable domain DAMVIQNPRYQVTQFGKPVTLSCSQTLNHNVMYWYQQKSSQAPKLLFHYYDKDFNNEADTPDNFQSRRPNTSFCFLDIRSPGLGDTAMYLCATTPTRGGRPYNEQFFGPGTRLTVL.

The rearrangement uses TRBV6-5 and TRBJ1-1; the D is unclear. CDR3 size: 12 residues. Germline values: CDR1 MNHEY, CDR2 SVGAGI. V lost 2 bases to trimming and J lost 7 bases, with 8 bases between them. The CDR3 nucleotides read TGTGCCAGCAGTTACGGTCGCAGTGAAGCTTTCTTT. This translates into CASSYGRSEAFF.

The V call is TRBV19, the J call TRBJ1-4, with D possibly being TRBD1 (5 bases). Germline V lookup: CDR1 LNHDA, CDR2 SQIVND (reference sequence). V was pared by 10 bases and J by 7 bases, with 19 bases between. CDR3 size: 14 residues. The chain's CDR3 is CATSPDSNGEKLFF. DNA of the CDR3: TGTGCCACCTCGCCCGACAGTAATGGTGAAAAACTGTTTTTT.

The gene calls are TRBV30 and TRBJ1-5; 7 positions agree with TRBD1. This CDR3 is 13 amino acids long. Losses at the gene ends were 4 bases for V and 2 bases for J; bases not matched to a gene: 2. Germline V lookup: CDR1 GTSNPN, CDR2 SVGIG (reference sequence). The CDR3 loop reads CAWKGTGNQPQHF. DNA for the CDR3: TGTGCCTGGAAGGGGACAGGCAATCAGCCCCAGCATTTT.

This sequence joins TRBV6-6 and TRBJ2-1, with TRBD2 as a possible D gene (5 bases). The V end was cut by 5 bases, the J end by 10 bases, with 12 bases between. This CDR3 comprises 12 residues. Germline CDR1 reads MNHNY; CDR2 reads SVGAGI (reference sequence). The CDR3 sequence: CASSLALGEQFF. As DNA, the CDR3 is TGTGCCAGCAGTCTAGCCTTGGGGGAGCAGTTCTTC.

The rearrangement joins TRBV10-1 to TRBJ2-1; TRBD1 aligns across 9 bases. V lost 2 bases and J lost 4; bases outside the gene matches: 6. The CDR3 spans 16 residues. Germline CDR1 reads WNHNN; CDR2 reads SYGVQD (reference sequence). CDR3 sequence (DNA): TGCGCCAGCAGTGAGAGGACAGGGGAACCGTACAATGAGCAGTTCTTC. It is translated as CASSERTGEPYNEQFF.

This chain uses TRBV5-1 with TRBJ2-3; 8 nucleotides match TRBD1. The trim removed 4 bases at V and 0 bases at J, leaving 1 base unmatched. The CDR3 has 14 amino acids. Germline CDR1 reads SGHRS; CDR2 reads YFSETQ. As DNA, the CDR3 is TGCGCCAGCAGCGGGACAGGTAGCACAGATACGCAGTATTTT. Translating gives CASSGTGSTDTQYF.

This chain links TRBV28 with TRBJ1-1; D may be TRBD1 (6 bases). CDR1 is MDHEN and CDR2 is SYDVKM in the germline V gene. The germline V and J ends were trimmed by 5 bases and 3 bases, with 13 bases remaining between them. The CDR3 has 14 residues. For the CDR3, the DNA is TGTGCCAGCAGTCCTTCGGGGGGCCACACTGAAGCTTTCTTT. As protein: CASSPSGGHTEAFF.

The rearrangement uses TRBV29-1 and TRBJ1-2, with 9 bases matching TRBD1. This CDR3 has 14 amino acids. J was trimmed by 5 bases and V by 6 bases; bases with no gene match: 10. The germline CDR1 and CDR2 sequences are SQVTM and ANQGSEA. Here the CDR3 reads CSVNRGDRVYGYTF. For the CDR3, the DNA is TGCAGCGTAAACCGAGGGGACAGGGTATATGGCTACACCTTC.

CDR3 region: CASRSELAIYEQYF. The CDR3 DNA reads TGTGCCAGCAGGTCCGAACTAGCGATCTACGAGCAGTACTTC. This sequence joins TRBV2 and TRBJ2-7, with 7 bases fitting TRBD2. CDR1 SNHLY and CDR2 FYNNEI come from the germline V gene. V was pared by 6 bases and J by 3 bases, with 8 bases of the junction left unmatched. This CDR3 spans 14 amino acids.

The chain has TRBV6-4 and TRBJ2-6, with a tentative D call TRBD1 (6 bases). The CDR3 is made up of 14 amino acids. Trimming took 8 bases from V and 1 from J, leaving 9 bases between them. CDR1 MRHNA and CDR2 SNTAGT come from the germline V gene. The CDR3 DNA sequence: TGTGCCAGCGGCGGACAGTCTGGGGCCAACGTCCTGACTTTC. It is translated as CASGGQSGANVLTF.

V gene TRBV7-2 combines with J gene TRBJ1-2; no clear D. Germline values: CDR1 SGHTA, CDR2 FQGNSA. This CDR3 comprises 14 residues. Trimming cost V 5 bases and J 6 bases, with 16 bases left between them. In DNA form, the CDR3 reads TGTGCCAGCAGCCCCGAGGCAGCAGTTGATGGCTACACCTTC. Translated, it gives CASSPEAAVDGYTF.

V and J are TRBV7-2 and TRBJ1-5, with 7 bases matching TRBD1. V was clipped by 2 bases and J by 4 bases; unmatched bases: 2. The germline CDR1 and CDR2 sequences are SGHTA and FQGNSA. The CDR3 sequence is 14 residues long. The CDR3 DNA reads TGTGCCAGCAGCTTAATGGGACAGAATCAGCCCCAGCATTTT. It is translated as CASSLMGQNQPQHF.

This chain connects TRBV6-4 to TRBJ2-7, with 10 bases lining up with TRBD2. From germline, CDR1 is MRHNA and CDR2 SNTAGT. This CDR3 is built from 16 residues. Trimming at V came to 7 bases and at J to 2 bases, leaving 11 bases not matched to a gene. CDR3 sequence reads: CASIVFLAGGPYEQYF. In DNA form, the CDR3 reads TGTGCCAGCATCGTTTTTTTAGCGGGAGGTCCCTACGAGCAGTACTTC.

This chain connects TRBV28 to TRBJ1-6, with 7 nucleotides matching TRBD1. Trimming took 6 bases from V and 4 from J; bases not matched to a gene: 6. From germline, CDR1 is MDHEN and CDR2 SYDVKM. The CDR3 totals 15 residues. The CDR3 region is CASRYPGQYNSPLHF. Written as DNA, the CDR3 is TGTGCCAGCAGGTATCCGGGACAGTATAATTCACCCCTCCACTTT.

The chain links TRBV6-5 to TRBJ2-7, with unresolved D. The V end was cut by 5 bases, the J end by 0 bases, with 11 bases between. This CDR3 spans 14 amino acids. CDR1 and CDR2 (germline): MNHEY, SVGAGI. The CDR3 spells CASSRGTSSYEQYF. The CDR3, as DNA: TGTGCCAGCAGTCGCGGTACCTCCTCCTACGAGCAGTACTTC.

The chain employs TRBV5-1 and TRBJ2-5; D is possibly TRBD2 (7 bases). V was trimmed by 2 bases and J by 5 bases, leaving 13 bases between them. CDR1 and CDR2 (germline): SGHRS, YFSETQ. The CDR3 contains 14 residues. The CDR3 region is CASSLGRGGETQYF. The CDR3 DNA sequence: TGCGCCAGCAGCTTAGGCAGGGGAGGGGAGACCCAGTACTTC. Using reference TRBV5-1 and TRBJ2-5 for the parts outside the CDR3, the full variable domain is KAGVTQTPRYLIKTRGQQVTLSCSPISGHRSVSWYQQTPGQGLQFLFEYFSETQRNKGNFPGRFSGRQFSNSRSEMNVSTLELGDSALYLCASSLGRGGETQYFGPGTRLLVL.

CDR3 sequence reads: CASSAQGGGENEQFF. CDR3 DNA: TGTGCCAGCAGTGCTCAGGGCGGGGGCGAGAATGAGCAGTTCTTC. This rearrangement joins TRBV5-4 to TRBJ2-1; tentative D call: TRBD2 (7 bases). Per germline, CDR1 SGHNT and CDR2 YYREEE (reference sequence). The CDR3 is 15 residues long. The V end lost 5 bases, the J end lost 7 bases, and 19 bases lay between the germline ends.

The chain combines TRBV9 with TRBJ2-1; 14 nucleotides line up with TRBD2. CDR1 and CDR2 from the germline V gene are SGDLS and YYNGEE. The junction had 5 bases not matched to a gene; V was cut back by 5 bases and J by 7 bases. This CDR3 has 15 residues. The CDR3, as DNA: TGTGCCAGCAGTATGGGACTAGCGGGAGAAAATGAGCAGTTCTTC. Amino acids: CASSMGLAGENEQFF.

The J gene is TRBJ2-3, the V gene TRBV7-6; 8 nucleotides agree with TRBD1. CDR3 length: 13 amino acids. The V and J ends lost 5 bases and 7 bases, in that order; junction bases with no gene match: 5. Germline V lookup: CDR1 SGHVS, CDR2 FNYEAQ. DNA of the CDR3: TGTGCCAGCAGCGGACACAGGGGGTATACGCAGTATTTT. It translates to CASSGHRGYTQYF. The full variable domain, completed using reference TRBV7-6 and TRBJ2-3, is GAGVSQSPRYKVTKRGQDVALRCDPISGHVSLYWYRQALGQGPEFLTYFNYEAQQDKSGLPNDRFSAERPEGSISTLTIQRTEQRDSAMYRCASSGHRGYTQYFGPGTRLTVL.

V is TRBV6-5 and J is TRBJ2-7; 7 nucleotides align to TRBD2. The CDR3 is 12 residues long. Germline CDR1 reads MNHEY; CDR2 reads SVGAGI. J lost 4 bases, V lost 7 bases, and 4 bases had no gene match. CDR3 residues: CASTAGGYEQYF. CDR3 coding DNA: TGTGCCAGCACCGCCGGGGGGTACGAGCAGTACTTC.

This clone has just a few counts. V gene TRBV2 combines with J gene TRBJ1-5, with D unclear. Germline CDR1 and CDR2: SNHLY and FYNNEI. Between the trimmed V and J ends, which lost 4 bases and 3 bases, there was a span of 10 bases. The CDR3 runs to 14 residues. The CDR3 is CASSVGGINQPQHF. Written as DNA, the CDR3 is TGTGCCAGCAGTGTAGGAGGAATCAATCAGCCCCAGCATTTT.

The rearrangement joins TRBV6-4 to TRBJ1-5, with a tentative D call TRBD1 (6 bases). The CDR3 loop spans 13 amino acids. Trimming took off 5 bases at V and 6 bases at J, with 11 bases between the two ends. Per the germline V gene, CDR1 is MRHNA and CDR2 is SNTAGT. CDR3 in DNA: TGTGCCAGCAGTACGGACAGAGGTCAGCCCCAGCATTTT. Translated, it gives CASSTDRGQPQHF.

The J gene is TRBJ1-2, the V gene TRBV5-1, with D possibly matching TRBD1 (6 bases). CDR3 length: 12 residues. The germline V and J ends were trimmed by 5 bases and 1 base, with 6 bases remaining between them. Per the germline V gene, CDR1 is SGHRS and CDR2 is YFSETQ. Here the CDR3 DNA reads TGCGCCAGCAGGGACAGTAACTATGGCTACACCTTC. It yields the protein CASRDSNYGYTF.